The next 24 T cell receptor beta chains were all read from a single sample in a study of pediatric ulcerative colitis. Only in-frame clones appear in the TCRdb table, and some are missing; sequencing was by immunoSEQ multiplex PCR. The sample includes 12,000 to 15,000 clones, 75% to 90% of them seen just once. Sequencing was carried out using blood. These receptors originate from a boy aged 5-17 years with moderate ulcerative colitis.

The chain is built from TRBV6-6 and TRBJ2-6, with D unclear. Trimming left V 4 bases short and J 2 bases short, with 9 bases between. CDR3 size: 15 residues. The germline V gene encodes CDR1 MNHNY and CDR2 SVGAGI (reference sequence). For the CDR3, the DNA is TGTGCCAGCAGTTCCGGAAGGGCTGGGGCCAACGTCCTGACTTTC. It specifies CASSSGRAGANVLTF.

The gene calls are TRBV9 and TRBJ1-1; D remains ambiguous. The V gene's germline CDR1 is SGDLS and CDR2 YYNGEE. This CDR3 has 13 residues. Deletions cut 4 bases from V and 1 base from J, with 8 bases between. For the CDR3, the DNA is TGTGCCAGCAGCCGACGGCCGAACACTGAAGCTTTCTTT. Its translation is CASSRRPNTEAFF. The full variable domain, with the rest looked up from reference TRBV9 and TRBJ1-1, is DSGVTQTPKHLITATGQRVTLRCSPRSGDLSVYWYQQSLDQGLQFLIQYYNGEERAKGNILERFSAQQFPDLHSELNLSSLELGDSALYFCASSRRPNTEAFFGQGTRLTVV.

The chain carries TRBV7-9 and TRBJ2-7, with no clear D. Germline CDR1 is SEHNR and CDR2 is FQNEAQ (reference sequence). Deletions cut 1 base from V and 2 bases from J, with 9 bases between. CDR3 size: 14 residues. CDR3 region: CASSLEYQAYEQYF. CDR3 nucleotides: TGTGCCAGCAGCTTAGAATATCAGGCCTACGAGCAGTACTTC.

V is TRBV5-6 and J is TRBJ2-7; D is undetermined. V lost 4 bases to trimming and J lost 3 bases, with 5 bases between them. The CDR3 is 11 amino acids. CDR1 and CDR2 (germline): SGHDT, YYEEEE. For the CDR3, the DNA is TGTGCCAGCAGCGTGAGCTACGAGCAGTACTTC. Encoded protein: CASSVSYEQYF.

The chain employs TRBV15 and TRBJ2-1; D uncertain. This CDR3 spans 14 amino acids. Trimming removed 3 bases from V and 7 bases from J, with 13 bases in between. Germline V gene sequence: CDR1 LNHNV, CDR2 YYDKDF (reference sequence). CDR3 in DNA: TGTGCCACCAGCAGGTTCTACCCGGCTAATGAGCAGTTCTTC. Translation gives CATSRFYPANEQFF.

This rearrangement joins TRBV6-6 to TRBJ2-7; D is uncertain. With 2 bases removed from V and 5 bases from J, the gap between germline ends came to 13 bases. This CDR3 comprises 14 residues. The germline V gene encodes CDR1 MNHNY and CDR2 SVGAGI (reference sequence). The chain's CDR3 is CASSYPPESHEQYF. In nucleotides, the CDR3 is TGTGCCAGCAGTTACCCCCCCGAGTCCCACGAGCAGTACTTC.

CDR3: CASSQSQGYQETQYF. CDR3 sequence (DNA): TGCGCCAGCAGCCAGTCACAGGGGTACCAAGAGACCCAGTACTTC. The genes are TRBV4-3 and TRBJ2-5; TRBD1 matches 7 bases. The CDR3 runs to 15 residues. J gave up 0 bases and V 3 bases, and 4 bases lay outside the gene matches. The germline gives CDR1 LGHNA, CDR2 YSLEER.

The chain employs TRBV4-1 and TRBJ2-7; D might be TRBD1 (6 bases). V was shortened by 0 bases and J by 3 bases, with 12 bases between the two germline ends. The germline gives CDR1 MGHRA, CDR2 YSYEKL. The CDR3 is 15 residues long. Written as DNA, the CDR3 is TGCGCCAGCAGCCAAGAACGAGGCAGGGGCTACGAGCAGTACTTC. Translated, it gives CASSQERGRGYEQYF.

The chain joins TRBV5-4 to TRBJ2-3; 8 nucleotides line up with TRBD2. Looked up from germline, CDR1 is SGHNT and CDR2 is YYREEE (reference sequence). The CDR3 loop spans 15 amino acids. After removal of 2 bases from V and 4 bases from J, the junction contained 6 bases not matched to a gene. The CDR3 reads CASSFPSGSSDTQYF. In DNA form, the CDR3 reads TGTGCCAGCAGCTTTCCGAGCGGGAGCTCAGATACGCAGTATTTT.

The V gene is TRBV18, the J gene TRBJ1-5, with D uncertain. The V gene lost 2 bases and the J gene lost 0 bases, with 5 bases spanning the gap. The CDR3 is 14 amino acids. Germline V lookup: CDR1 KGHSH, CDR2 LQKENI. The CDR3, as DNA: TGTGCCAGCTCACCAGGTAATAGCAATCAGCCCCAGCATTTT. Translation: CASSPGNSNQPQHF. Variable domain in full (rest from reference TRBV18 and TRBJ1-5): NAGVMQNPRHLVRRRGQEARLRCSPMKGHSHVYWYRQLPEEGLKFMVYLQKENIIDESGMPKERFSAEFPKEGPSILRIQQVVRGDSAAYFCASSPGNSNQPQHFGDGTRLSIL.

The CDR3 here is CASSRGGLVYNEQFF. CDR3 DNA sequence: TGTGCCAGCAGCCGGGGGGGACTGGTTTACAATGAGCAGTTCTTC. The V gene is TRBV6-1, the J gene TRBJ2-1, with 8 bases aligning to TRBD2. V shed 6 bases, J shed 4 bases, and the junction held 8 bases outside the gene matches. Germline assignment: CDR1 MNHNS and CDR2 SASEGT. The CDR3 extends over 15 amino acids.

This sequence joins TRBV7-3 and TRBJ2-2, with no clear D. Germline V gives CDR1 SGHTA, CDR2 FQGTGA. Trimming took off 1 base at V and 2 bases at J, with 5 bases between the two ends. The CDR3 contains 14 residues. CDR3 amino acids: CASSLRFNTGELFF. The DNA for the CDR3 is TGTGCCAGCAGCTTAAGATTTAACACCGGGGAGCTGTTTTTT.

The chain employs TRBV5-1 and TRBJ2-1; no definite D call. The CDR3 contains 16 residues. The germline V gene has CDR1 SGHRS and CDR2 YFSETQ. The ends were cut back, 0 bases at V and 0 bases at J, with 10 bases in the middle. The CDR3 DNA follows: TGCGCCAGCAGCTTGGAGAGTACAAGCTCCTACAATGAGCAGTTCTTC. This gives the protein CASSLESTSSYNEQFF.

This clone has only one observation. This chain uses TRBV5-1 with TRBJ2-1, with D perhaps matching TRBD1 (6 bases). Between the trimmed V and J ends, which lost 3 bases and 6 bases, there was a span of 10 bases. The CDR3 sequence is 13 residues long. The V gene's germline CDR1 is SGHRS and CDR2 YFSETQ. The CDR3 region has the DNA TGCGCCAGCAGCTATTGGACAGCCAATGAGCAGTTCTTC. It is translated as CASSYWTANEQFF.

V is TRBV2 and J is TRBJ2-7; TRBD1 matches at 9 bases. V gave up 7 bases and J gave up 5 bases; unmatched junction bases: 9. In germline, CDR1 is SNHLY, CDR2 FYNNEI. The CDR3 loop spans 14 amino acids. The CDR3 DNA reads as TGTGCCAGCAATCGAGGGACAGGGTATCACGAGCAGTACTTC. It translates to CASNRGTGYHEQYF.

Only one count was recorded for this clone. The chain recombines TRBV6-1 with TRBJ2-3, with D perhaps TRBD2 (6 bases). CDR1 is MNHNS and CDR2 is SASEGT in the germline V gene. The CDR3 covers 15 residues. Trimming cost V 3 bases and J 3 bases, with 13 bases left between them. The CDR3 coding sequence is TGTGCCAGCAGTGATTATGGACGGGGGACAGATACGCAGTATTTT. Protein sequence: CASSDYGRGTDTQYF.

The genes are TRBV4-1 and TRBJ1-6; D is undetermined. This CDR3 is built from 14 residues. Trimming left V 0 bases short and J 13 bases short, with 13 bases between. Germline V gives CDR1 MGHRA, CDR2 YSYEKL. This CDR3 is CASSQDLKNQPLHF. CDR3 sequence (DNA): TGCGCCAGCAGCCAAGATCTAAAAAACCAGCCCCTCCACTTT.

CDR3 sequence (DNA): TGTGCCAGCAGCATCGGGACAGATAACACCGGGGAGCTGTTTTTT. Its translation is CASSIGTDNTGELFF. This chain links TRBV7-8 with TRBJ2-2; 7 bases align to TRBD1. This CDR3 region has 15 residues. In germline, CDR1 is SGHVS, CDR2 FQNEAQ. J lost 2 bases, V lost 5 bases, and 5 bases had no gene match. The full variable domain, its missing parts supplied by reference TRBV7-8 and TRBJ2-2, is GAGVSQSPRYKVAKRGQDVALRCDPISGHVSLFWYQQALGQGPEFLTYFQNEAQLDKSGLPSDRFFAERPEGSVSTLKIQRTQQEDSAVYLCASSIGTDNTGELFFGEGSRLTVL.

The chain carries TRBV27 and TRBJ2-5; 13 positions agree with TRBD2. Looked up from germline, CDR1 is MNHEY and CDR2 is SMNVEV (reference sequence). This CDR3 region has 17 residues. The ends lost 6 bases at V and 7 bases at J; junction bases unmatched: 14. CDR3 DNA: TGTGCCAGCAGCTTCGGACTAGCGGGGGCAAACGCAGGGACCCAGTACTTC. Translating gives CASSFGLAGANAGTQYF.

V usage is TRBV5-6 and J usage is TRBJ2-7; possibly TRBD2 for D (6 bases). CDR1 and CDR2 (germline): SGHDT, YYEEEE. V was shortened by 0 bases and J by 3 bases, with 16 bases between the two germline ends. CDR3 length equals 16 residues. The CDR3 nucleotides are TGTGCCAGCAGCTTGGGTGCGGGGTCTGGGTTCTACGAGCAGTACTTC. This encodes CASSLGAGSGFYEQYF. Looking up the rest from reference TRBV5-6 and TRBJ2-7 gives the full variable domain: DAGVTQSPTHLIKTRGQQVTLRCSPKSGHDTVSWYQQALGQGPQFIFQYYEEEERQRGNFPDRFSGHQFPNYSSELNVNALLLGDSALYLCASSLGAGSGFYEQYFGPGTRLTVT.

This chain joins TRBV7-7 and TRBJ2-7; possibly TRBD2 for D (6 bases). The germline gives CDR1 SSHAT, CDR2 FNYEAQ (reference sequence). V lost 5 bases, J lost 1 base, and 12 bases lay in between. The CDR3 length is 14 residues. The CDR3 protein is CASSPGRGSYEQYF. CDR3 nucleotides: TGTGCCAGCAGCCCAGGGCGGGGTTCCTACGAGCAGTACTTC.

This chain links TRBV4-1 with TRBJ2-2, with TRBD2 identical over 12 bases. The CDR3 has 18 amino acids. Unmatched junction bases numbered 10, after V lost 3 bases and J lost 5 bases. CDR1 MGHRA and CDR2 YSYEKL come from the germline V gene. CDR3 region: CASSQVPSGRADTGELFF. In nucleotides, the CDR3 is TGCGCCAGCAGCCAGGTTCCTAGCGGGAGGGCCGATACCGGGGAGCTGTTTTTT.

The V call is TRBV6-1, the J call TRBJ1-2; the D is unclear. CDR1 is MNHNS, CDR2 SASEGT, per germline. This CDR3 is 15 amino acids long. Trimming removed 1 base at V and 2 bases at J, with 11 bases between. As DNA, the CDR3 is TGTGCCAGCAGTGAAGTTCGGGGATTGAACTATGGCTACACCTTC. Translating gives CASSEVRGLNYGYTF.

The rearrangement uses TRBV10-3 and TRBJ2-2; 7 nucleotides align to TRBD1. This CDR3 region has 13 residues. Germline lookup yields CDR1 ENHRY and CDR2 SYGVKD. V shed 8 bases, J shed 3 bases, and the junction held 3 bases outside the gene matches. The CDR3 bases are TGTGCCATCGACAGGGACCACACCGGGGAGCTGTTTTTT. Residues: CAIDRDHTGELFF.